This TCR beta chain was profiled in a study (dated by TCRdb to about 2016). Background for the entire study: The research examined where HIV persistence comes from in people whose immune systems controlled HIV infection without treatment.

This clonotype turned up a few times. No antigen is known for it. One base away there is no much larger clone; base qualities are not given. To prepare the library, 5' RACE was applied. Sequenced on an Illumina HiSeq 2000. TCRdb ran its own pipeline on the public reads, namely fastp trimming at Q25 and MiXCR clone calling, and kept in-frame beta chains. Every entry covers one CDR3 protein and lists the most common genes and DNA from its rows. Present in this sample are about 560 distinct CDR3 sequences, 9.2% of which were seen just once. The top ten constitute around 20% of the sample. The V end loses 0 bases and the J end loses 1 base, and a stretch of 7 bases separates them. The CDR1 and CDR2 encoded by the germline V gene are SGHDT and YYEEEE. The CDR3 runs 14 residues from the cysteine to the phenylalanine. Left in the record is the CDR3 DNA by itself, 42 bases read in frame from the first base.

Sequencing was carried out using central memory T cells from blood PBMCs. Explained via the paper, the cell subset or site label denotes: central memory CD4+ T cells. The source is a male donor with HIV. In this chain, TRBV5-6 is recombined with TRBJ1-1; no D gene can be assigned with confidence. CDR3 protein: CASSLETPNTEAFF. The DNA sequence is TGTGCCAGCAGCTTGGAGACACCGAACACTGAAGCTTTCTTT.